The next 8 T cell receptor beta chains were all read from a single sample in a study of blood T cell repertoires in COVID-19. Measured with immunoSEQ multiplex PCR; TCRdb has only the in-frame clones, and not every one. The table lists 220,000 or so clones, 70% to 90% of them singletons, with roughly 2.8% in the top ten. The sample consisted of peripheral blood. These receptor sequences come from a middle-aged man who had recovered from COVID-19.

For the CDR3, the DNA is TGTGCCAGTAGTGCCCAGACAGTCTATGGCTACACCTTC. Encoded protein: CASSAQTVYGYTF. The rearrangement uses TRBV19 and TRBJ1-2, with D tentatively TRBD1 (5 bases). The CDR3 runs to 13 residues. The ends were cut back, 5 bases at V and 4 bases at J, with 11 bases in the middle. Germline V gene data show CDR1 as LNHDA and CDR2 as SQIVND (reference sequence).

V usage is TRBV30 and J usage is TRBJ1-4; D is unresolved. Germline-derived CDR1 and CDR2 are GTSNPN and SVGIG (reference sequence). V dropped 4 bases and J dropped 8 bases, with 17 bases sitting between them. This CDR3 comprises 14 residues. CDR3 DNA: TGTGCCTGGACCACGGACGCAAGGAGGGAAAAACTGTTTTTT. Its translation: CAWTTDARREKLFF.

The V call is TRBV3-1 (or the pseudogene TRBV3-2), the J call TRBJ2-5; D is perhaps TRBD1 (7 bases). The CDR3 spans 16 residues. Germline V gene sequence: CDR1 LGHDT, CDR2 YNNKEL (reference sequence). The germline V and J ends were trimmed by 3 bases and 4 bases, with 18 bases remaining between them. The DNA for the CDR3 is TGTGCCAGCAGCCATCTACAGGGGAGGTTTTTAGAGACCCAGTACTTC. Its translation: CASSHLQGRFLETQYF.

The chain recombines TRBV11-2 with TRBJ2-7; 9 positions match TRBD1. V lost 0 bases to trimming and J lost 1 base; unmatched junction nucleotides: 4. Germline V gene data show CDR1 as SGHAT and CDR2 as FQNNGV. The CDR3 length is 16 residues. As DNA, the CDR3 is TGTGCCAGCAGCTTAGATTCAGGGACAGGGTCCTACGAGCAGTACTTC. Translating gives CASSLDSGTGSYEQYF.

The rearrangement joins TRBV27 to TRBJ2-2; TRBD2 is a possible D gene (5 bases). Trimming took off 3 bases at V and 8 bases at J, with 16 bases between the two ends. The germline V gene has CDR1 MNHEY and CDR2 SMNVEV (reference sequence). There are 15 residues in the CDR3. The CDR3 is CASSFRDFTPGELFF. The CDR3 nucleotides read TGTGCCAGCAGTTTTCGGGATTTTACCCCGGGGGAGCTGTTTTTT.

This clone has only one observation. V gene TRBV7-9 combines with J gene TRBJ2-7; 8 positions agree with TRBD1. The junction had 10 bases not matched to a gene; V was cut back by 4 bases and J by 5 bases. The CDR3 contains 15 residues. The germline V gene has CDR1 SEHNR and CDR2 FQNEAQ (reference sequence). The CDR3 DNA is TGTGCCAGCAGCTCCCGCGGACAGGGAGTCCACGAGCAGTACTTC. It translates to CASSSRGQGVHEQYF.

CDR3 loop: CASSKRRQYEQYF. CDR3 bases: TGTGCCAGCAGCAAGAGGCGACAGTACGAGCAGTACTTC. The rearrangement uses TRBV7-2 and TRBJ2-7, with TRBD1 as a possible D gene (5 bases). The V and J ends lost 5 bases and 4 bases respectively, with 12 bases between them. This CDR3 region has 13 residues. Germline V gives CDR1 SGHTA, CDR2 FQGNSA.

The gene calls are TRBV30 and TRBJ2-7, with D unclear. Trimming took off 3 bases at V and 3 bases at J, with 12 bases between the two ends. Germline CDR1 is GTSNPN and CDR2 is SVGIG (reference sequence). This CDR3 has 13 residues. This CDR3 reads CAWSRGADYEQYF. The CDR3 region has the DNA TGTGCCTGGAGCCGCGGAGCCGACTACGAGCAGTACTTC.